The next 14 T cell receptor beta chains were all read from a single sample in a study of Graves' ophthalmopathy and Graves' hyperthyroidism. Using RNA transcripts, the TCR beta CDR3 regions were amplified. First-round RT-PCR used HTBI primers; second-round multiplex PCR followed. Using its own MiXCR run on the multiplex PCR reads, TCRdb lists one record per CDR3 protein. Here the sample spans about 740,000 distinct CDR3 sequences, around 40% being singletons. Input material: peripheral blood. These receptors originate from an adult man with Graves' ophthalmopathy.

Comments on this clonotype: At one end, the junction sequence differs from germline, possibly due to a read error. The chain carries TRBV7-9 and TRBJ2-5, with TRBD1 as a possible D gene (6 bases). The CDR3 runs to 15 residues. Germline values: CDR1 SEHNR, CDR2 FQNEAQ (reference sequence). The CDR3 protein is CASSLWQGSTGPQHF. For the CDR3, the DNA is TGTGCCAGCAGCTTATGGCAGGGGTCGACCGGGCCCCAGCACTTC.

In this sample, this clonotype turned up once. One junction end disagrees with the germline gene, perhaps due to a read error. V and J are TRBV7-7 and TRBJ1-2; 12 bases agree with TRBD1. Germline values: CDR1 SSHAT, CDR2 FNYEAQ (reference sequence). This CDR3 comprises 16 residues. CDR3 in DNA: TGTGCTAGCACCCCGGGACAGGGGGCCGCTTTGAATGGCTACACCTTC. This encodes CASTPGQGAALNGYTF.

V is TRBV12-5 and J is TRBJ2-7; perhaps TRBD1 as D (6 bases). The CDR3 covers 14 residues. The germline V gene encodes CDR1 LGHNT and CDR2 FRNRAP. DNA of the CDR3: TGTGCCGGCAGATCAGGGGCAGTACCCCACGAGCAGTACTTC. Translation: CAGRSGAVPHEQYF. The entire variable domain, with the rest obtained from reference TRBV12-5 and TRBJ2-7, is as follows: DARVTQTPRHKVTEMGQEVTMRCQPILGHNTVFWYRQTMMQGLELLAYFRNRAPLDDSGMPKDRFSAEMPDATLATLKIQPSEPRDSAVYFCAGRSGAVPHEQYFGPGTRLTVT.

This clonotype was recorded a few times. The rearrangement links TRBV20-1 to TRBJ1-2; unclear D gene. The CDR3 spans 16 residues. Between the trimmed V and J ends, which lost 3 bases and 6 bases, there was a span of 23 bases. CDR1 is DFQATT and CDR2 is SNEGSKA in the germline V gene (reference sequence). The CDR3 spells CSASFLPGRLADGYTF. CDR3 DNA: TGCAGTGCTAGTTTTCTACCGGGCCGCCTAGCTGATGGCTACACCTTC.

V is TRBV4-3 and J is TRBJ1-2; no clear D gene. The CDR3 is 19 amino acids. Germline CDR1 LGHNA, CDR2 YSLEER. V was cut by 5 bases and J by 4 bases, with 29 bases left in between. This CDR3 is CASSFKPNTPGSILYGYTF. CDR3 nucleotides: TGCGCCAGCAGCTTCAAACCAAATACACCGGGGTCCATCCTCTATGGCTACACCTTC.

Turning to this clonotype: A much larger clone lies a single base off, so this may be a read error. The rearrangement links TRBV29-1 to TRBJ2-7; D is uncertain. The germline V gene encodes CDR1 SQVTM and CDR2 ANQGSEA. The CDR3 runs 12 residues. The CDR3 region is CSVVTRIYEQHF. Here the CDR3 DNA reads TGCAGCGTGGTTACGAGGATCTACGAGCAGCACTTC.

This chain links TRBV28 with TRBJ1-1, with D tentatively TRBD1 (5 bases). The CDR3 is 12 residues long. The V and J ends lost 6 bases and 14 bases respectively, with 19 bases between them. Germline loops: CDR1 MDHEN, CDR2 SYDVKM. For the CDR3, the DNA is TGTGCCAGCAGACTAGGGGACCGGGACTTCTTCTTT. Protein product: CASRLGDRDFFF.

This clonotype was observed a handful of times. The chain combines TRBV5-1 with TRBJ1-4; 9 bases agree with TRBD1. V lost 2 bases, J lost 7 bases, and 6 bases stayed unmatched. The length of the CDR3 is 15 residues. Germline V CDR1 and CDR2: SGHRS, YFSETQ. CDR3 in amino acids: CASSLQGASGEKLFF. CDR3 nucleotides: TGCGCCAGCAGCTTACAGGGGGCGAGTGGTGAAAAACTGTTTTTT.

The rearrangement uses TRBV25-1 and TRBJ1-5; D gene uncertain. Germline V CDR1 and CDR2: MGHDK, SYGVNS. Trimming pared 5 bases from V and 0 bases from J, leaving 8 bases between. CDR3 length equals 14 residues. For the CDR3, the DNA is TGTGCCAGCAGTTTACTATCTAGCAATCAGCCCCAGCATTTT. It specifies CASSLLSSNQPQHF.

The V gene is TRBV20-1, the J gene TRBJ1-6; 12 bases agree with TRBD1. With V trimmed by 6 bases and J by 10 bases, 7 bases remained unmatched. CDR1 is DFQATT and CDR2 is SNEGSKA in the germline V gene (reference sequence). The CDR3 spans 14 residues. Here the CDR3 DNA reads TGCAGTGCCGGCCGGGACAGGGGGCTCTCACCCCTCCACTTT. As protein: CSAGRDRGLSPLHF.

This clonotype is a singleton in its sample. The chain employs TRBV19 and TRBJ1-5; D might be TRBD1 (6 bases). The CDR3 totals 16 residues. Per the germline V gene, CDR1 is LNHDA and CDR2 is SQIVND (reference sequence). Between the trimmed V and J ends, which lost 4 bases and 3 bases, there was a span of 16 bases. The CDR3 bases are TGTGCCAGTAGTACCCCGGGGCAGGGGCTCAATCAGCCCCAGCATTTT. Amino acids: CASSTPGQGLNQPQHF.

On this clonotype itself: Germline and junction disagree at one end, which may indicate a read error. V is TRBV24-1 and J is TRBJ2-7; no firm D call. The end of the DNA aligns better with TRBJ2-1, so the J call may be wrong. Germline CDR1 and CDR2: KGHDR and SFDVKD. The CDR3 contains 13 residues. The CDR3, as DNA: TGTGCCATCAGTGATTTCCGTGAAAATGAGCAGTTCTTC. It is translated as CAISDFRENEQFF.

The J gene is TRBJ2-7, the V gene TRBV25-1; 9 nucleotides align to TRBD1. Trimming removed 4 bases from V and 4 bases from J; junction bases left unmatched: 8. CDR1 is MGHDK, CDR2 SYGVNS, per germline. The CDR3 covers 15 residues. The CDR3 DNA reads TGTGCCAGCAGTGGGACCGGGACAGGGAGGTACGAGCAGTACTTC. Amino acid sequence: CASSGTGTGRYEQYF.

This clonotype was detected ten times or more. The rearrangement joins TRBV7-6 to TRBJ2-5; D perhaps matches TRBD2 (6 bases). Trimming took off 0 bases at V and 3 bases at J, with 14 bases between the two ends. The CDR3 totals 16 residues. CDR1 is SGHVS, CDR2 FNYEAQ, per germline. As DNA, the CDR3 is TGTGCCAGCAGCTTAGCGCATCGGGGGAGGAAAGAGACCCAGTACTTC. It codes for CASSLAHRGRKETQYF.